This is a list of T cell receptor beta chains from one sample in a study of vaccination and CD4 T cells after COVID-19. TCRdb itself ran the PCR reads through MiXCR, one entry per CDR3 protein. Among over 11,000 distinct CDR3 sequences listed, under 25% were seen once. No antigen has been assigned to these receptors. Sequenced: cultured CD4+ T cells from blood. The receptors were gathered from a human donor with COVID-19. Both conserved end residues are part of each CDR3. The order of the fields is clone size, J gene, D gene, V gene, CDR3 protein, CDR3 DNA. D genes are given only for firm matches. A clone size is listed for some rows: how often the clone was seen (once, few, many), or a class if it is expanded.

clone_size: NA
j_call: TRBJ1-2
d_call: NA
v_call: TRBV5-1
cdr3_aa: CASSLGENGYTF
cdr3_nt: TGCGCCAGCAGCTTGGGGGAAAATGGCTACACCTTC

clone_size: NA
j_call: TRBJ2-7
d_call: TRBD2
v_call: TRBV28
cdr3_aa: CASSLSGAYEQYF
cdr3_nt: TGTGCCAGCAGTTTGAGCGGGGCCTACGAGCAGTACTTC

clone_size: NA
j_call: TRBJ2-6
d_call: NA
v_call: TRBV10-3
cdr3_aa: CAISDSGTGANVLTF
cdr3_nt: TGTGCCATCAGTGATTCGGGGACTGGGGCCAACGTCCTGACTTTC

clone_size: medium-sized
j_call: TRBJ1-2
d_call: NA
v_call: TRBV6-5
cdr3_aa: CASSYSIQASGYTF
cdr3_nt: TGTGCCAGCAGTTACTCGATTCAGGCGTCGGGCTACACCTTC

clone_size: NA
j_call: TRBJ2-3
d_call: NA
v_call: TRBV19
cdr3_aa: CAPMDTQYF
cdr3_nt: TGTGCCCCCATGGATACGCAGTATTTT

clone_size: few
j_call: TRBJ1-2
d_call: TRBD1
v_call: TRBV6-1
cdr3_aa: CASSPGQNYGYTF
cdr3_nt: TGTGCCAGCAGCCCGGGACAGAACTATGGCTACACCTTC

clone_size: NA
j_call: TRBJ1-2
d_call: NA
v_call: TRBV4-2
cdr3_aa: CAGSQDDRADYGYTF
cdr3_nt: TGTGCCGGCAGCCAAGATGACCGGGCGGACTATGGCTACACCTTC

clone_size: once
j_call: TRBJ2-7
d_call: TRBD1
v_call: TRBV11-3
cdr3_aa: CASSSGQGRLDEQYF
cdr3_nt: TGTGCCAGCAGCTCGGGACAGGGAAGACTAGACGAGCAGTACTTC

clone_size: few
j_call: TRBJ1-6
d_call: NA
v_call: TRBV6-2/TRBV6-3
cdr3_aa: CASSYNRAGGAPSPLHF
cdr3_nt: TGTGCCAGCAGTTACAACCGCGCGGGGGGGGCGCCTTCACCCCTCCACTTT

clone_size: NA
j_call: TRBJ2-3
d_call: NA
v_call: TRBV11-3
cdr3_aa: CASSLVLALWVTDTQYF
cdr3_nt: TGTGCCAGCAGCTTAGTGTTGGCGCTTTGGGTCACAGATACGCAGTATTTT

clone_size: few
j_call: TRBJ1-3
d_call: TRBD1
v_call: TRBV7-3
cdr3_aa: CASSRTGTESTIYF
cdr3_nt: TGTGCCAGCAGTCGAACCGGGACAGAAAGCACCATATATTTT

clone_size: few
j_call: TRBJ2-3
d_call: NA
v_call: TRBV11-2
cdr3_aa: CASSLEWDTQYF
cdr3_nt: TGTGCCAGCAGCTTAGAGTGGGATACGCAGTATTTT

clone_size: few
j_call: TRBJ2-7
d_call: NA
v_call: TRBV6-1
cdr3_aa: CASTSGSGYEQYF
cdr3_nt: TGTGCCAGCACCTCCGGATCCGGGTACGAGCAGTACTTC

clone_size: NA
j_call: TRBJ2-7
d_call: TRBD2
v_call: TRBV6-2/TRBV6-3
cdr3_aa: CASSWGLAGALTYEQYF
cdr3_nt: TGTGCCAGCAGTTGGGGACTAGCGGGGGCCCTTACCTACGAGCAGTACTTC

clone_size: NA
j_call: TRBJ1-1
d_call: NA
v_call: TRBV20-1
cdr3_aa: CSAHSGEAFF
cdr3_nt: TGCAGTGCCCATTCGGGTGAAGCTTTCTTT

clone_size: few
j_call: TRBJ2-2
d_call: NA
v_call: TRBV15
cdr3_aa: CATSGQGPYTGELFF
cdr3_nt: TGTGCCACCAGCGGCCAGGGTCCGTACACCGGGGAGCTGTTTTTT

clone_size: NA
j_call: TRBJ2-7
d_call: NA
v_call: TRBV5-6
cdr3_aa: CASSLFKGYEQYF
cdr3_nt: TGTGCCAGCAGCTTGTTCAAGGGCTACGAGCAGTACTTC

clone_size: few
j_call: TRBJ2-5
d_call: NA
v_call: TRBV24-1
cdr3_aa: CATSDYGKTQETQYF
cdr3_nt: TGTGCCACCAGTGATTACGGCAAGACACAAGAGACCCAGTACTTC

clone_size: NA
j_call: TRBJ2-2
d_call: NA
v_call: TRBV4-2
cdr3_aa: CASSQVETRHAGELFF
cdr3_nt: TGTGCCAGCAGCCAAGTTGAGACTAGGCACGCCGGGGAGCTGTTTTTT

clone_size: NA
j_call: TRBJ2-3
d_call: NA
v_call: TRBV28
cdr3_aa: CASTRRNTQYF
cdr3_nt: TGTGCCAGCACCCGGAGGAATACGCAGTATTTT

clone_size: NA
j_call: TRBJ2-7
d_call: NA
v_call: TRBV20-1
cdr3_aa: CSARDIWGVNPYEQYF
cdr3_nt: TGCAGTGCTAGAGATATTTGGGGGGTGAACCCCTACGAGCAGTACTTC

clone_size: NA
j_call: TRBJ1-6
d_call: NA
v_call: TRBV7-9
cdr3_aa: CASTDQRGARSYNSPLHF
cdr3_nt: TGTGCCAGCACCGATCAACGGGGGGCCCGCTCCTATAATTCACCCCTCCACTTT

clone_size: NA
j_call: TRBJ2-3
d_call: TRBD2
v_call: TRBV5-1
cdr3_aa: CASSGTSGGKDTQYF
cdr3_nt: TGCGCCAGCAGCGGGACTAGCGGGGGAAAAGATACGCAGTATTTT

clone_size: NA
j_call: TRBJ1-2
d_call: NA
v_call: TRBV7-9
cdr3_aa: CASSLGGTPSPYGYTF
cdr3_nt: TGTGCCAGCAGCTTAGGTGGGACACCTTCTCCCTATGGCTACACCTTC

clone_size: NA
j_call: TRBJ1-6
d_call: NA
v_call: TRBV6-8
cdr3_aa: CASSLQRPSPLHF
cdr3_nt: TGTGCCAGCAGCCTACAGCGCCCTTCACCCCTCCACTTT

clone_size: NA
j_call: TRBJ2-7
d_call: TRBD1
v_call: TRBV6-2/TRBV6-3
cdr3_aa: CASRNPGQGVFEQYF
cdr3_nt: TGTGCCAGCAGGAACCCGGGACAGGGGGTTTTCGAGCAGTACTTC